The 23 T cell receptor beta chains in this list originate from one sample, sequenced in a study of memory CD4+ T cells and cytomegalovirus serostatus. Method: immunoSEQ multiplex PCR; TCRdb's copy keeps in-frame clones and lacks some. The sample records around 84,000 clones, approximately 84% being singletons. Single viable CD3+CD4+CD8-CD45RO+ cells were sorted as the memory CD4+ T cells. Sequenced: memory CD4+ T cells from blood. All receptors derive from an adult in good health and CMV-seronegative.

This clone was recorded a few times. The gene calls are TRBV9 and TRBJ1-1; D is unresolved. Trimming left V 0 bases short and J 6 bases short, with 9 bases between. The germline V gene encodes CDR1 SGDLS and CDR2 YYNGEE. The CDR3 covers 13 residues. This CDR3 reads CASSVGGVPEAFF. Here the CDR3 DNA reads TGTGCCAGCAGCGTAGGTGGGGTTCCTGAAGCTTTCTTT.

V gene TRBV11-3 combines with J gene TRBJ1-1; no clear D gene. In germline, CDR1 is SGHNT, CDR2 YENEEA. This CDR3 comprises 13 residues. Between the trimmed V and J ends, which lost 6 bases and 1 base, there was a span of 9 bases. CDR3 in DNA: TGTGCCAGCAGTTTGGAAGCGAACACTGAAGCTTTCTTT. It specifies CASSLEANTEAFF.

The rearrangement links TRBV7-8 to TRBJ2-7; the D gene is possibly TRBD1 (5 bases). Per the germline V gene, CDR1 is SGHVS and CDR2 is FQNEAQ. Trimming took 4 bases from V and 3 from J, leaving 13 bases between them. CDR3 length: 14 amino acids. The CDR3 reads CASSWGGRNYEQYF. Written as DNA, the CDR3 is TGTGCCAGCAGCTGGGGCGGACGGAACTACGAGCAGTACTTC.

The CDR3 DNA reads as TGTGCCAGCAGCGTAGGGCTAGCTGCAGATACGCAGTATTTT. Translated: CASSVGLAADTQYF. The chain joins TRBV9 to TRBJ2-3, with D perhaps matching TRBD2 (5 bases). This CDR3 region has 14 residues. Trimming removed 0 bases at V and 4 bases at J, with 9 bases between. Germline V gene data show CDR1 as SGDLS and CDR2 as YYNGEE.

This clone is categorized as medium-sized. The chain links TRBV5-1 to TRBJ2-1; the D gene is possibly TRBD2 (5 bases). The CDR3 has 16 residues. Trimming removed 4 bases from V and 6 bases from J, with 20 bases in between. The germline gives CDR1 SGHRS, CDR2 YFSETQ. CDR3 nucleotide sequence: TGCGCCAGCAGCCCCAATAGCGCATCTGTCCGCAATGAGCAGTTCTTC. Its translation: CASSPNSASVRNEQFF.

The table lists this clone with a count of one. The chain combines TRBV30 with TRBJ2-2, with 9 bases fitting TRBD1. The trim removed 2 bases at V and 1 base at J, leaving 2 bases unmatched. The CDR3 runs to 15 residues. Germline CDR1 is GTSNPN and CDR2 is SVGIG (reference sequence). The CDR3 DNA is TGTGCCTGGAGTCCGGGACAGGGGAACACCGGGGAGCTGTTTTTT. This translates into CAWSPGQGNTGELFF.

A note on this clone: This sample also contains other DNA sequences that code for the same CDR3. The V and J genes are TRBV2 and TRBJ1-2; D call uncertain. Germline CDR1 is SNHLY and CDR2 is FYNNEI. Deletions cut 2 bases from V and 2 bases from J, with 6 bases between. The CDR3 is 13 residues long. The CDR3 loop is CASSETGNYGYTF. The CDR3, as DNA: TGTGCCAGCAGTGAAACGGGAAACTATGGCTACACCTTC. Full variable domain (outside the CDR3, taken from reference TRBV2 and TRBJ1-2): EPEVTQTPSHQVTQMGQEVILRCVPISNHLYFYWYRQILGQKVEFLVSFYNNEISEKSEIFDDQFSVERPDGSNFTLKIRSTKLEDSAMYFCASSETGNYGYTFGSGTRLTVV.

This chain joins TRBV10-3 and TRBJ1-2; 7 bases align to TRBD1. This CDR3 has 15 amino acids. Germline trimming cut 2 bases from V and 2 bases from J; bases unmatched to any gene: 5. CDR1 is ENHRY and CDR2 is SYGVKD in the germline V gene. CDR3 coding DNA: TGTGCCATCAGTGAGACAACAGGGGTGAACTATGGCTACACCTTC. As protein: CAISETTGVNYGYTF.

V gene TRBV28 combines with J gene TRBJ1-2, with D tentatively TRBD1 (5 bases). V was clipped by 10 bases and J by 8 bases, with 17 bases between them. This CDR3 contains 12 residues. Germline V gene sequence: CDR1 MDHEN, CDR2 SYDVKM. CDR3 residues: CATERSRDGYTF. CDR3 DNA sequence: TGTGCCACCGAGAGGAGCAGGGACGGCTACACCTTC.

A single count supports this clone. This sequence joins TRBV19 and TRBJ2-1, with TRBD1 matching over 10 bases. The CDR3 runs to 15 residues. Germline-derived CDR1 and CDR2 are LNHDA and SQIVND (reference sequence). Unmatched junction bases numbered 7, after V lost 3 bases and J lost 8 bases. CDR3 loop: CASSMLRDRGDEQFF. The CDR3 DNA sequence: TGTGCCAGTAGTATGCTAAGGGACAGGGGCGATGAGCAGTTCTTC.

A single count supports this clone. This chain connects TRBV9 to TRBJ1-4; possible D gene TRBD1, 6 bases. The V gene's germline CDR1 is SGDLS and CDR2 YYNGEE. Trimming removed 0 bases at V and 5 bases at J, with 11 bases between. The CDR3 runs to 15 residues. CDR3 in DNA: TGTGCCAGCAGCGTAGCTACAGGGTGGAATGAAAAACTGTTTTTT. It is translated as CASSVATGWNEKLFF.

The chain combines TRBV5-4 with TRBJ1-4; D uncertain. The germline gives CDR1 SGHNT, CDR2 YYREEE (reference sequence). There are 13 residues in the CDR3. With 5 bases removed from V and 7 bases from J, the gap between germline ends came to 12 bases. The CDR3 spells CASSPDLGEKLFF. The DNA of the CDR3 is TGTGCCAGCAGTCCAGATTTGGGTGAAAAACTGTTTTTT.

This rearrangement joins TRBV7-8 to TRBJ1-4, with TRBD1 matching 11 bases. Looked up from germline, CDR1 is SGHVS and CDR2 is FQNEAQ. J lost 14 bases, V lost 4 bases, and 15 bases had no gene match. This CDR3 has 16 residues. The CDR3 loop reads CASSSQGGTGGRPLFF. CDR3 sequence (DNA): TGTGCCAGCAGCTCTCAAGGGGGGACAGGGGGGCGACCGCTGTTTTTT.

The chain couples TRBV19 to TRBJ2-2; 7 bases match TRBD1. The J segment lost 2 bases and the V segment lost 5 bases, leaving 5 bases of the junction unmatched. CDR1 is LNHDA and CDR2 is SQIVND in the germline V gene (reference sequence). The CDR3 has 15 residues. The CDR3 protein is CASSVGQVNTGELFF. The CDR3 DNA follows: TGTGCCAGTAGTGTAGGACAGGTAAACACCGGGGAGCTGTTTTTT. Drawing the rest from reference TRBV19 and TRBJ2-2, the complete variable domain is DGGITQSPKYLFRKEGQNVTLSCEQNLNHDAMYWYRQDPGQGLRLIYYSQIVNDFQKGDIAEGYSVSREKKESFPLTVTSAQKNPTAFYLCASSVGQVNTGELFFGEGSRLTVL.

This chain links TRBV7-8 with TRBJ1-5, with TRBD1 as a possible D gene (5 bases). The CDR3 loop spans 16 amino acids. Trimming took 1 base from V and 0 from J, leaving 10 bases between them. Germline assignment: CDR1 SGHVS and CDR2 FQNEAQ. CDR3 protein: CASSLGGGYSNQPQHF. The CDR3 DNA sequence: TGTGCCAGCAGCTTAGGGGGGGGGTATAGCAATCAGCCCCAGCATTTT.

The chain links TRBV6-5 to TRBJ1-1, with D possibly being TRBD1 (6 bases). The V end lost 0 bases, the J end lost 1 base, and 9 bases lay between the germline ends. The CDR3 consists of 15 residues. The germline V gene has CDR1 MNHEY and CDR2 SVGAGI. Written as DNA, the CDR3 is TGTGCCAGCAGTTACTCAACACAGGGGAACACTGAAGCTTTCTTT. It encodes CASSYSTQGNTEAFF.

The rearrangement joins TRBV6-5 to TRBJ1-1, with D possibly matching TRBD1 (6 bases). The CDR3 runs 16 residues. Germline values: CDR1 MNHEY, CDR2 SVGAGI. V lost 0 bases and J 0 bases, leaving 11 bases between the germline ends. CDR3 region: CASSYSWTAMNTEAFF. For the CDR3, the DNA is TGTGCCAGCAGTTACTCGTGGACAGCGATGAACACTGAAGCTTTCTTT.

The V call is TRBV28, the J call TRBJ1-5; D ambiguous. The CDR3 spans 15 residues. V shed 2 bases and J shed 0 bases, with 8 bases lying between them. Germline V CDR1 and CDR2: MDHEN, SYDVKM. The CDR3, as DNA: TGTGCCAGCAGTTTAAATAGTTATAGCAATCAGCCCCAGCATTTT. Protein sequence: CASSLNSYSNQPQHF.

V is TRBV18 and J is TRBJ1-2; D remains unclear. This CDR3 comprises 14 residues. With 3 bases removed from V and 0 bases from J, the gap between germline ends came to 8 bases. Germline lookup yields CDR1 KGHSH and CDR2 LQKENI. Written as DNA, the CDR3 is TGTGCCAGCTCACCGAGGAGTACTAACTATGGCTACACCTTC. The encoded protein is CASSPRSTNYGYTF.

The V call is TRBV2, the J call TRBJ2-7, with D possibly being TRBD1 or TRBD2 (5 bases each). V lost 8 bases and J 2 bases, leaving 13 bases between the germline ends. Germline CDR1 reads SNHLY; CDR2 reads FYNNEI. The CDR3 loop spans 13 amino acids. DNA for the CDR3: TGTGCCAGCGGACGGGACGCAACCTACGAGCAGTACTTC. It codes for CASGRDATYEQYF.

The chain combines TRBV9 with TRBJ2-5; 10 nucleotides align to TRBD1. From germline, CDR1 is SGDLS and CDR2 YYNGEE. The CDR3 totals 16 residues. Unmatched junction bases numbered 11, after V lost 4 bases and J lost 5 bases. The CDR3 DNA reads TGTGCCAGCAGCTATACAGACAGGGGGCTCGGGGAGACCCAGTACTTC. Its translation is CASSYTDRGLGETQYF.

This clone has more than one count but fewer than ten. V usage is TRBV5-5 and J usage is TRBJ1-2, with TRBD1 matching 12 bases. The CDR3 spans 16 residues. The V segment lost 4 bases and the J segment 8 bases; nucleotides outside the gene matches: 12. CDR1 SGHKS and CDR2 YYEKEE come from the germline V gene (reference sequence). CDR3 sequence: CASSALTGTGGWGYTF. The DNA for the CDR3 is TGTGCCAGCAGCGCCCTAACCGGGACAGGGGGCTGGGGCTACACCTTC.

The chain employs TRBV7-6 and TRBJ2-5, with D maybe TRBD1 (6 bases). The germline V and J ends were trimmed by 1 base and 2 bases, with 8 bases remaining between them. Looked up from germline, CDR1 is SGHVS and CDR2 is FNYEAQ. The CDR3 extends over 14 amino acids. The CDR3 sequence: CASSLGTEQETQYF. Here the CDR3 DNA reads TGTGCCAGCAGCTTAGGGACAGAGCAAGAGACCCAGTACTTC.